The clone carrying this T cell receptor beta chain was picked up a small number of times. Its cognate antigen is unknown. The data derive from a study of T cells after yellow fever vaccination. General study findings and limits: Post-booster reappearance was seen for most primary-vaccination clones (around 96% CD4, around 89% CD8). Sorted repertoires could include abundant contaminating clonotypes from bulk cells.

V lost 5 bases and J lost 1, with 17 bases in between. The CDR3 has 16 amino acids. Germline CDR1 reads SGHTA; CDR2 reads FQGTGA. UMIs were added to TCR cDNA along with a universal primer site when it was made by 5'RACE template switching. TCRdb passed the 5' RACE reads through MiXCR, listing each CDR3 protein once. The top ten clones hold approximately 15% of a sample with 300,000 or so distinct CDR3 sequences, roughly 7.5% of them seen once. The receptor was derived from a man younger than 35 who received the YFV17D yellow fever vaccine. The V gene is TRBV7-3, the J gene TRBJ1-1; unclear D gene. The sample in question was PBMCs, obtained approximately 40 days after the first yellow fever vaccination. The CDR3: CASSPLRWTQNTEAFF. The CDR3 nucleotides read TGTGCCAGCAGCCCACTTAGGTGGACCCAGAACACTGAAGCTTTCTTT.